Following are 30 T cell receptor beta chains from one sample sequenced in a study of kidney transplant recipient with SARS-CoV-2 infection. TCRdb reprocessed the reads with MiXCR, giving one entry per CDR3 protein. The sample holds roughly 230,000 distinct CDR3 sequences, under 30% seen once. The input for sequencing was a blood sample, taken at baseline and on day 111 from a kidney transplant recipient. All receptors come from a young adult male patient who had COVID-19 and was a kidney transplant recipient. Some of the T cells may derive from the graft donor.

This chain joins TRBV24-1 and TRBJ2-1; 14 nucleotides agree with TRBD2. The V gene's germline CDR1 is KGHDR and CDR2 SFDVKD. There are 19 residues in the CDR3. V was pared by 2 bases and J by 1 base, with 6 bases of the junction left unmatched. In DNA, the CDR3 is TGTGCCACCAGTGATTCCAGGACTAGCGGGAGGTGGTCCTACAATGAGCAGTTCTTC. It is translated as CATSDSRTSGRWSYNEQFF.

This clonotype has just a few counts. One junction end disagrees with the germline gene, perhaps due to a read error. This chain links TRBV16 with TRBJ1-2; no reliable D call. There are 17 residues in the CDR3. The germline gives CDR1 KGHSY, CDR2 FQNENV. The CDR3: CTSSGLAVVRKTYGYTF. The CDR3, as DNA: TGTACCAGCAGCGGCCTTGCGGTCGTTAGAAAGACCTATGGCTACACCTTC.

This clonotype was detected ten times or more. J is TRBJ1-1 and V is TRBV7-6; unclear D gene. The CDR3 loop spans 13 amino acids. V lost 1 base and J 5 bases, leaving 8 bases between the germline ends. CDR1 is SGHVS, CDR2 FNYEAQ, per germline. CDR3 sequence (DNA): TGTGCCAGCAGCTTAGGCAGGACGACTGAAGCTTTCTTT. Amino acids: CASSLGRTTEAFF.

This clonotype was picked up many times. The chain uses TRBV3-1 and TRBJ2-5; no reliable D call. V was clipped by 5 bases and J by 5 bases, with 24 bases between them. This CDR3 comprises 17 residues. Per germline, CDR1 LGHDT and CDR2 YNNKEL (reference sequence). The CDR3 loop reads CASSMGNPISFSETQYF. The DNA of the CDR3 is TGTGCCAGCAGCATGGGTAATCCCATTTCTTTCTCTGAGACCCAGTACTTC.

Comments on this clonotype: This clone may be a read error of a much larger clone one base away. The chain couples TRBV28 to TRBJ1-1; maybe TRBD1 (5 bases). Germline CDR1 and CDR2: MDHEN and SYDVKM. The CDR3 extends over 12 amino acids. CDR3 residues: CTSSGGNTEAFF. The CDR3 region has the DNA TGTACCAGCAGTGGGGGAAACACTGAAGCTTTCTTT.

This clonotype was observed a handful of times. This chain joins TRBV5-4 and TRBJ2-3, with 13 bases fitting TRBD2. The germline V gene encodes CDR1 SGHNT and CDR2 YYREEE (reference sequence). Trimming removed 4 bases from V and 4 bases from J; junction bases left unmatched: 9. This CDR3 is built from 17 residues. The CDR3 here is CASSRKTSGRVADTQYF. DNA of the CDR3: TGTGCCAGCAGCAGAAAAACTAGCGGGAGGGTGGCAGATACGCAGTATTTT.

The chain is built from TRBV7-8 and TRBJ2-5; tentatively, D is TRBD2 (5 bases). The length of the CDR3 is 13 residues. The V end lost 5 bases, the J end lost 5 bases, and 12 bases lay between the germline ends. The germline gives CDR1 SGHVS, CDR2 FQNEAQ. CDR3: CASSPPWEETQYF. In nucleotides, the CDR3 is TGTGCCAGCAGCCCCCCTTGGGAGGAGACCCAGTACTTC. The full variable domain, with the rest looked up from reference TRBV7-8 and TRBJ2-5, is GAGVSQSPRYKVAKRGQDVALRCDPISGHVSLFWYQQALGQGPEFLTYFQNEAQLDKSGLPSDRFFAERPEGSVSTLKIQRTQQEDSAVYLCASSPPWEETQYFGPGTRLLVL.

This clonotype was counted between two and nine times. V is TRBV8-2 and J is TRBJ1-2. TRBV8-2 is labeled a pseudogene. CDR3 length: 16 amino acids. Here the CDR3 reads CGSSQPDSRKTYGYTF. DNA of the CDR3: TGTGGCAGTTCACAACCTGATAGCCGAAAGACCTATGGCTACACCTTC.

In the case of this clonotype: With a much larger clone just one base away, this may be a read error. CDR3 sequence: CANSPIAGGYTGELFF. CDR3 coding DNA: TGTGCCAACAGCCCCATAGCGGGAGGGTACACCGGGGAGCTGTTTTTT. The chain carries TRBV28 and TRBJ2-2, with 11 bases aligning to TRBD2. V dropped 10 bases and J dropped 3; count of bases not matched to a gene: 10. The CDR3 is 16 amino acids. Germline loops: CDR1 MDHEN, CDR2 SYDVKM.

This clonotype occurred once. This rearrangement joins TRBV20-1 to TRBJ2-1; tentatively, D is TRBD2 (5 bases). Trimming took 2 bases from V and 12 from J, leaving 23 bases between them. The CDR3 totals 15 residues. Germline V gene data show CDR1 as DFQATT and CDR2 as SNEGSKA (reference sequence). CDR3 loop: CSARTGLYPGGGQFF. Here the CDR3 DNA reads TGCAGTGCTAGAACCGGGCTTTATCCCGGAGGTGGGCAGTTCTTC.

Of note for this clonotype: This may come from a read error, since a much larger clone is one base off. The chain employs TRBV6-5 and TRBJ1-1, with 7 bases identical to TRBD1. In germline, CDR1 is MNHEY, CDR2 SVGAGI. CDR3 length equals 14 residues. This CDR3 is CASSPQGGGTGAFF. The CDR3 bases are TGTGCCAGCAGTCCCCAGGGGGGAGGCACTGGAGCTTTCTTT.

Comment on this clonotype: This may be a read error, as it is one base from a much larger clone. The genes are TRBV15 and TRBJ1-6; possibly TRBD1 for D (5 bases). The V gene's germline CDR1 is LNHNV and CDR2 YYDKDF (reference sequence). CDR3 length equals 15 residues. The CDR3 loop is CATSSGGVGNSPLYF. The CDR3 DNA reads TGTGCCACCAGCAGCGGGGGGGTGGGTAATTCACCCCTCTACTTT. Full variable domain (rest looked up from reference TRBV15 and TRBJ1-6): DAMVIQNPRYQVTQFGKPVTLSCSQTLNHNVMYWYQQKSSQAPKLLFHYYDKDFNNEADTPDNFQSRRPNTSFCFLDIRSPGLGDTAMYLCATSSGGVGNSPLYFGNGTRLTVT.

Comment on this clonotype: A read error is possible here, since a much larger clone lies one base away. The chain combines TRBV7-2 with TRBJ2-5; TRBD2 agrees at 7 bases. The CDR3 extends over 15 amino acids. The germline V gene has CDR1 SGHTA and CDR2 FQGNSA. CDR3: CASSSLSGDQEAQYF. The CDR3 region has the DNA TGTGCCAGCAGCTCTCTCAGCGGGGACCAAGAGGCCCAGTACTTC.

This clonotype was recorded at least ten times. This chain uses TRBV28 with TRBJ1-4, with D uncertain. V shed 6 bases and J shed 8 bases, with 4 bases lying between them. Germline V gene data show CDR1 as MDHEN and CDR2 as SYDVKM. CDR3 length: 10 amino acids. The CDR3 spells CASSAEKLFF. Written as DNA, the CDR3 is TGTGCCAGCAGCGCGGAAAAACTGTTTTTT.

Turning to this clonotype: With a much larger clone just one base away, this may be a read error. V usage is TRBV24-1 and J usage is TRBJ1-2; D not certain. Germline loops: CDR1 KGHDR, CDR2 SFDVKD. V gave up 6 bases and J gave up 4 bases, with 23 bases separating them. The CDR3 totals 17 residues. The CDR3 DNA reads as TGTGCCACCAGTTTGCACACTAGTACCAGAAGGACCTATGGCTACACCTTC. Encoded protein: CATSLHTSTRRTYGYTF.

In this sample, this clonotype turned up a few times. The chain couples TRBV4-3 to TRBJ2-1; D is uncertain. The CDR3 length is 15 residues. The V gene lost 2 bases and the J gene lost 10 bases, with 18 bases spanning the gap. Germline CDR1 LGHNA, CDR2 YSLEER. CDR3 sequence reads: CASSQLVGTGREQFF. For the CDR3, the DNA is TGCGCCAGCAGCCAATTAGTCGGTACCGGTCGGGAGCAGTTCTTC.

This clonotype was picked up many times. The chain has TRBV20-1 and TRBJ1-2, with 8 bases fitting TRBD1. The V gene's germline CDR1 is DFQATT and CDR2 SNEGSKA (reference sequence). The junction had 5 bases not matched to a gene; V was cut back by 0 bases and J by 8 bases. The CDR3 is made up of 13 amino acids. The CDR3 DNA follows: TGCAGTGCTAGAGATCAGGGGGCGAAGGGCTACACCTTC. Residues: CSARDQGAKGYTF.

This clonotype appeared many times. CDR3 loop: CASSLGTYYEQYF. CDR3 DNA: TGTGCCAGCAGTTTAGGGACATACTACGAGCAGTACTTC. The chain uses TRBV27 and TRBJ2-7; D is perhaps TRBD1 (6 bases). Germline V lookup: CDR1 MNHEY, CDR2 SMNVEV (reference sequence). The CDR3 is 13 residues long. Trimming shortened V by 2 bases and J by 3 bases, and 8 bases separated the two germline ends.

Many counts were recorded for this clonotype. The chain has TRBV5-1 and TRBJ2-2; 9 nucleotides align to TRBD2. CDR1 and CDR2 (germline): SGHRS, YFSETQ. This CDR3 has 14 amino acids. Germline trimming cut 4 bases from V and 4 bases from J; bases unmatched to any gene: 2. CDR3 in amino acids: CASSATSGTGELFF. In DNA form, the CDR3 reads TGCGCCAGCAGCGCGACTAGCGGCACCGGGGAGCTGTTTTTT.

This clonotype was counted ten times or more. The chain recombines TRBV5-3 with TRBJ1-2; no definite D call. TRBV5-3 is labeled an ORF, and its function is uncertain. Trimming stripped 6 bases from V and 4 bases from J, with 22 bases between. This CDR3 is 16 amino acids long. CDR3 DNA: TGTGCCAGAATGTTACCAGTGGTGAGAAAGACCTATGGCTACACCTTC. Its protein is CARMLPVVRKTYGYTF.

In the case of this clonotype: Given a much more abundant clone one base away, this may be a read error. The genes are TRBV29-1 and TRBJ2-4, with D possibly being TRBD2 (6 bases). Germline V gene lookup returns CDR1 SQVTM and CDR2 ANQGSEA. V lost 4 bases to trimming and J lost 13 bases, with 20 bases between them. CDR3 size: 13 residues. Written as DNA, the CDR3 is TGCAGCGTTGCTGGCGGGAACTCCTACAAGCAGTACTTC. It translates to CSVAGGNSYKQYF.

This clonotype has a count of ten or more. This chain uses TRBV27 with TRBJ1-6, with a tentative D call TRBD1 (5 bases). The V end lost 3 bases, the J end lost 6 bases, and 12 bases lay between the germline ends. Germline V gene sequence: CDR1 MNHEY, CDR2 SMNVEV (reference sequence). This CDR3 is built from 15 residues. The chain's CDR3 is CASSFGRAGNSPLHF. The CDR3 nucleotides read TGTGCCAGCAGTTTTGGCAGGGCGGGTAATTCACCCCTCCACTTT.

This clonotype has a count of ten or more. CDR3 amino acids: CASSRPVHEGKTYGYTF. CDR3 nucleotides: TGTGCCAGCAGCCGACCGGTTCACGAGGGAAAGACCTATGGCTACACCTTC. The V gene is TRBV7-1, the J gene TRBJ1-2, with D unclear. TRBV7-1 is flagged as an ORF with uncertain function. V lost 5 bases to trimming and J lost 4 bases, with 23 bases between them. This CDR3 is built from 17 residues.

The sample holds many counts of this clonotype. The CDR3 reads CASSERDSQPQHF. DNA of the CDR3: TGTGCCAGCAGTGAAAGGGACAGTCAGCCCCAGCATTTT. The rearrangement uses TRBV6-1 and TRBJ1-5; 7 bases match TRBD1. The CDR3 is 13 residues long. Germline lookup yields CDR1 MNHNS and CDR2 SASEGT. The J segment lost 6 bases and the V segment lost 2 bases, leaving 1 base of the junction unmatched.

This clonotype was seen at least ten times. This chain connects TRBV28 to TRBJ2-4; TRBD1 aligns across 7 bases. The J call may be in error: the DNA end matches TRBJ2-7 better. This CDR3 contains 15 residues. The germline gives CDR1 MDHEN, CDR2 SYDVKM. The CDR3 is CASSSTTGSHYEQYF. The CDR3 nucleotides are TGTGCCAGCAGTTCGACGACAGGGTCCCACTACGAGCAGTACTTC.

This clonotype was detected many times. This CDR3 reads CSARSAGGQETQYF. The CDR3 DNA is TGCAGTGCCAGGTCCGCGGGGGGACAAGAGACCCAGTACTTC. The gene calls are TRBV20-1 and TRBJ2-5; 8 bases fit TRBD2. CDR1 is DFQATT, CDR2 SNEGSKA, per germline (reference sequence). The CDR3 has 14 amino acids. J gave up 2 bases and V 6 bases, and 8 bases lay outside the gene matches.

Ten or more counts support this clonotype. The chain recombines TRBV24-1 with TRBJ2-1, with D perhaps matching TRBD1 or TRBD2 (5 bases each). The CDR3 length is 15 residues. The V and J ends lost 1 base and 9 bases respectively, with 15 bases between them. Germline V CDR1 and CDR2: KGHDR, SFDVKD. CDR3: CATSDFEGLFPEQFF. The DNA of the CDR3 is TGTGCCACCAGTGATTTTGAGGGGCTCTTCCCTGAGCAGTTCTTC.

A word on this clonotype: A single base separates this from a much larger clone, so it may be a read error. V gene TRBV7-2 combines with J gene TRBJ1-3, with TRBD1 as a possible D gene (5 bases). Per the germline V gene, CDR1 is SGHTA and CDR2 is FQGNSA. V was trimmed by 5 bases and J by 4 bases, leaving 24 bases between them. The CDR3 consists of 18 residues. The CDR3 DNA sequence: TGTGCCAGCAGCCCCCGCCCCCTGGTGGGGACGGGGGGAAACACCATATATTTT. Translated: CASSPRPLVGTGGNTIYF.

This clonotype has ten or more counts. The V gene is TRBV4-3, the J gene TRBJ1-2, with D maybe TRBD1 (6 bases). V was trimmed by 0 bases and J by 4 bases, leaving 15 bases between them. Germline loops: CDR1 LGHNA, CDR2 YSLEER. The CDR3 has 16 amino acids. The CDR3 sequence: CASSQDRYRVGYGYTF. CDR3 in DNA: TGCGCCAGCAGCCAAGATCGGTACAGGGTGGGCTATGGCTACACCTTC.

Worth noting for this clonotype: Being one base from a much bigger clone, this may be a read error. No conserved phenylalanine or tryptophan is present at the end of the CDR3, so a read error is the likely explanation. The chain uses TRBV5-6 and TRBJ2-7; 9 bases are a match to TRBD2. Germline V CDR1 and CDR2: SGHDT, YYEEEE. V was pared by 1 base and J by 6 bases, with 14 bases of the junction left unmatched. The CDR3 sequence is 17 residues long. CDR3 sequence reads: CASSLYSRGGHDREQYS. As DNA, the CDR3 is TGTGCCAGCAGCTTGTACTCGCGGGGGGGCCATGATCGCGAGCAGTACTCC.